These 15 T cell receptor beta chains originate from one sample sequenced in a study of technical replicates of blood from a few donors. Assay: immunoSEQ multiplex PCR; the TCRdb copy retains only in-frame clones and omits some. The sample has under 90,000 clones, 85% to 95% seen once. Sequences were obtained from T cells isolated from PBMCs. These receptors came from a human donor in good health.

This chain links TRBV7-9 with TRBJ2-2; 7 nucleotides align to TRBD2. Germline V gives CDR1 SEHNR, CDR2 FQNEAQ (reference sequence). V gave up 4 bases and J gave up 6 bases; unmatched junction bases: 5. The CDR3 totals 14 residues. The chain's CDR3 is CASSSREGSGELFF. In nucleotides, the CDR3 is TGTGCCAGCAGCTCCAGGGAGGGTTCCGGGGAGCTGTTTTTT. Full variable domain (rest looked up from reference TRBV7-9 and TRBJ2-2): DTGVSQNPRHKITKRGQNVTFRCDPISEHNRLYWYRQTLGQGPEFLTYFQNEAQLEKSRLLSDRFSAERPKGSFSTLEIQRTEQGDSAMYLCASSSREGSGELFFGEGSRLTVL.

The genes are TRBV27 and TRBJ2-7; 13 nucleotides agree with TRBD2. The CDR3 runs to 15 residues. Looked up from germline, CDR1 is MNHEY and CDR2 is SMNVEV (reference sequence). Trimming took 4 bases from V and 5 from J; bases not matched to a gene: 5. The CDR3 region is CASSSETSGRDEQYF. CDR3 nucleotide sequence: TGTGCCAGCAGTTCCGAAACTAGCGGGAGGGACGAGCAGTACTTC.

V gene TRBV27 combines with J gene TRBJ1-1; D uncertain. CDR1 and CDR2 (germline): MNHEY, SMNVEV (reference sequence). The CDR3 length is 15 residues. V lost 5 bases, J lost 8 bases, and 21 bases lay in between. CDR3 DNA: TGTGCCAGCAGTACCGACAATGAGGCCTTAGCGGAAGCTTTCTTT. This translates into CASSTDNEALAEAFF.

J is TRBJ1-1 and V is TRBV7-8; D is unresolved. V dropped 0 bases and J dropped 2 bases, with 13 bases sitting between them. This CDR3 is built from 16 residues. Per germline, CDR1 SGHVS and CDR2 FQNEAQ. The CDR3 spells CASSLASGSSNTEAFF. The CDR3, as DNA: TGTGCCAGCAGCTTAGCGTCAGGTAGTTCCAACACTGAAGCTTTCTTT.

This chain joins TRBV9 and TRBJ2-1; 7 bases are shared with TRBD1. This CDR3 comprises 15 residues. Germline CDR1 reads SGDLS; CDR2 reads YYNGEE. V was clipped by 0 bases and J by 4 bases; unmatched bases: 4. The CDR3 DNA follows: TGTGCCAGCAGCGTAGAAGGGGGCTCTTACAATGAGCAGTTCTTC. Translated, it gives CASSVEGGSYNEQFF.

J is TRBJ1-1 and V is TRBV29-1; the D is unclear. The germline V gene has CDR1 SQVTM and CDR2 ANQGSEA. The CDR3 is 14 amino acids. The ends were cut back, 2 bases at V and 6 bases at J, with 16 bases in the middle. The CDR3 spells CSVELLNTNPEAFF. The CDR3 DNA reads as TGCAGCGTTGAACTTTTGAACACTAACCCTGAAGCTTTCTTT. Full variable domain (rest looked up from reference TRBV29-1 and TRBJ1-1): SAVISQKPSRDICQRGTSLTIQCQVDSQVTMMFWYRQQPGQSLTLIATANQGSEATYESGFVIDKFPISRPNLTFSTLTVSNMSPEDSSIYLCSVELLNTNPEAFFGQGTRLTVV.

V is TRBV7-9 and J is TRBJ1-2; TRBD1 matches 8 bases. The trim removed 5 bases at V and 3 bases at J, leaving 5 bases unmatched. Germline CDR1 reads SEHNR; CDR2 reads FQNEAQ (reference sequence). This CDR3 contains 14 residues. In nucleotides, the CDR3 is TGTGCCAGCAGCCTCGAACAGGGGGACTATGGCTACACCTTC. Translating gives CASSLEQGDYGYTF.

The chain recombines TRBV4-2 with TRBJ2-7; 15 bases fit TRBD2. This CDR3 region has 16 residues. J lost 0 bases, V lost 3 bases, and 0 bases had no gene match. CDR1 is LGHNA and CDR2 is YNFKEQ in the germline V gene. As DNA, the CDR3 is TGTGCCAGCAGCCAGGGACTAGCGGGGGGCTCCTACGAGCAGTACTTC. The encoded protein is CASSQGLAGGSYEQYF.

The chain links TRBV9 to TRBJ2-2, with 10 bases that match TRBD1. V lost 4 bases, J lost 4 bases, and 10 bases stayed unmatched. There are 17 residues in the CDR3. Germline loops: CDR1 SGDLS, CDR2 YYNGEE. The CDR3 is CASSPPTGGRTTGELFF. DNA for the CDR3: TGTGCCAGCAGCCCGCCGACAGGGGGCAGAACCACCGGGGAGCTGTTTTTT.

This clone was seen just once. The V gene is TRBV20-1, the J gene TRBJ2-7, with D possibly TRBD1 on 5 matching bases. V was cut by 5 bases and J by 6 bases, with 11 bases left in between. Germline V gene sequence: CDR1 DFQATT, CDR2 SNEGSKA (reference sequence). The CDR3 loop spans 11 amino acids. CDR3: CSASKQAEQYF. The CDR3 DNA sequence: TGCAGTGCTTCTAAACAGGCCGAGCAGTACTTC.

This clone appeared a few times. The chain employs TRBV6-5 and TRBJ2-3, with D unresolved. CDR1 MNHEY and CDR2 SVGAGI come from the germline V gene. The CDR3 length is 13 residues. V lost 5 bases to trimming and J lost 2 bases, with 8 bases between them. The chain's CDR3 is CASSRPFTDTQYF. The CDR3 DNA reads as TGTGCCAGCAGTCGTCCCTTCACAGATACGCAGTATTTT.

This clone was seen once. This chain uses TRBV5-1 with TRBJ1-2; the D is unclear. The length of the CDR3 is 13 residues. V lost 1 base to trimming and J lost 8 bases, with 12 bases between them. Germline V CDR1 and CDR2: SGHRS, YFSETQ. The CDR3 coding sequence is TGCGCCAGCAGCTTGTCGTCAGCGGGGGGCTACACCTTC. Its protein product is CASSLSSAGGYTF.

This clone came up once. This chain connects TRBV13 to TRBJ2-2, with D maybe TRBD1 (8 bases). The CDR3 totals 16 residues. Germline lookup yields CDR1 PRHDT and CDR2 FYEKMQ (reference sequence). Trimming took off 5 bases at V and 3 bases at J, with 16 bases between the two ends. The CDR3 nucleotides read TGTGCCAGCAGCCGAAGGACAGGGAGGGACACCGGGGAGCTGTTTTTT. Translating it yields CASSRRTGRDTGELFF.

V gene TRBV6-1 combines with J gene TRBJ1-6; D not certain. Per germline, CDR1 MNHNS and CDR2 SASEGT. The CDR3 contains 15 residues. V was trimmed by 1 base and J by 7 bases, leaving 11 bases between them. CDR3 protein: CASSEGEGENSPLHF. The CDR3 nucleotides read TGTGCCAGCAGTGAAGGAGAGGGCGAGAATTCACCCCTCCACTTT.

The V gene is TRBV5-1, the J gene TRBJ1-1; tentative D call: TRBD1 (6 bases). The germline V gene encodes CDR1 SGHRS and CDR2 YFSETQ. The CDR3 is made up of 16 amino acids. Trimming stripped 1 base from V and 1 base from J, with 14 bases between. The CDR3 nucleotides are TGCGCCAGCAGCTTGATCCCAGGGGATGAGAACACTGAAGCTTTCTTT. Residues: CASSLIPGDENTEAFF. The variable domain in full, with the rest retrieved from reference TRBV5-1 and TRBJ1-1, is KAGVTQTPRYLIKTRGQQVTLSCSPISGHRSVSWYQQTPGQGLQFLFEYFSETQRNKGNFPGRFSGRQFSNSRSEMNVSTLELGDSALYLCASSLIPGDENTEAFFGQGTRLTVV.